These 12 T cell receptor beta chains originate from one sample sequenced in a study of blood T cell repertoires in COVID-19. The data were produced by immunoSEQ multiplex PCR, yet TCRdb's version contains in-frame clones alone and is incomplete. The sample has roughly 180,000 clones; 82% are singletons. The sample was PBMCs or T cells enriched from blood (not recorded which). These receptors were obtained from a man aged 35-49 years who had recovered from COVID-19.

Ten or more counts support this clone. The chain recombines TRBV16 with TRBJ2-7; TRBD1 agrees at 10 bases. The length of the CDR3 is 15 residues. Germline V gives CDR1 KGHSY, CDR2 FQNENV. The J segment lost 2 bases and the V segment lost 0 bases, leaving 1 base of the junction unmatched. This CDR3 is CASSQSGTGAYEQYF. CDR3 DNA: TGTGCCAGCAGCCAATCGGGGACAGGGGCCTACGAGCAGTACTTC.

V usage is TRBV11-2 and J usage is TRBJ1-1; D is ambiguous. The CDR3 consists of 16 residues. Trimming stripped 5 bases from V and 4 bases from J, with 20 bases between. Germline loops: CDR1 SGHAT, CDR2 FQNNGV. The CDR3 loop reads CASSLRIGYEGTEAFF. CDR3 coding DNA: TGTGCCAGCAGCCTCCGGATAGGGTACGAGGGCACTGAAGCTTTCTTT.

The chain joins TRBV3-1 (or the pseudogene TRBV3-2) to TRBJ1-2; D not resolved. V was shortened by 1 base and J by 0 bases, with 9 bases between the two germline ends. This CDR3 comprises 15 residues. Germline V gene lookup returns CDR1 LGHDT and CDR2 YNNKEL (reference sequence). The CDR3 DNA sequence: TGTGCCAGCAGCCAAGGGCTGACTTCTAACTATGGCTACACCTTC. Translating gives CASSQGLTSNYGYTF.

CDR3 protein: CASSLDDRSEQYV. The CDR3 region has the DNA TGTGCCAGCAGCTTGGACGACAGAAGCGAGCAGTACGTC. The genes are TRBV5-5 and TRBJ2-7; possible D gene TRBD1, 5 bases. Trimming cost V 0 bases and J 6 bases, with 10 bases left between them. The CDR3 covers 13 residues. Looked up from germline, CDR1 is SGHKS and CDR2 is YYEKEE (reference sequence).

The count of this clone is one. The V call is TRBV29-1, the J call TRBJ2-1; D unresolved. This CDR3 is 15 amino acids long. CDR1 and CDR2 (germline): SQVTM, ANQGSEA. With 1 base removed from V and 0 bases from J, the gap between germline ends came to 10 bases. DNA of the CDR3: TGCAGCGTTGAAGGTCGGGTGCTCTCCTACAATGAGCAGTTCTTC. Protein sequence: CSVEGRVLSYNEQFF.

This chain connects TRBV28 to TRBJ1-2; 8 nucleotides line up with TRBD1. The germline V gene encodes CDR1 MDHEN and CDR2 SYDVKM. Unmatched junction bases numbered 3, after V lost 3 bases and J lost 6 bases. The length of the CDR3 is 13 residues. The CDR3 protein is CASSFQGANGYTF. The DNA for the CDR3 is TGTGCCAGCAGTTTTCAGGGGGCGAATGGCTACACCTTC.

The chain employs TRBV6-1 and TRBJ2-7; 8 bases are a match to TRBD2. CDR1 MNHNS and CDR2 SASEGT come from the germline V gene. The V gene end was trimmed by 1 base and the J gene end by 0 bases; junction bases not matched to a gene: 8. CDR3 size: 17 residues. CDR3 sequence reads: CASSEGGWRGVSYEQYV. The CDR3 nucleotides are TGTGCCAGCAGTGAAGGGGGATGGCGGGGGGTCTCCTACGAGCAGTACGTC.

This clone was seen only once. This chain uses TRBV9 with TRBJ2-3; 7 bases agree with TRBD2. Germline-derived CDR1 and CDR2 are SGDLS and YYNGEE. V shed 0 bases and J 2 bases; nucleotides not matched to a gene: 6. CDR3 length: 16 residues. The CDR3 here is CASSVVHGRSTDTQYF. Here the CDR3 DNA reads TGTGCCAGCAGCGTAGTACACGGGAGGTCCACAGATACGCAGTATTTT. Looking up the rest from reference TRBV9 and TRBJ2-3 gives the full variable domain: DSGVTQTPKHLITATGQRVTLRCSPRSGDLSVYWYQQSLDQGLQFLIQYYNGEERAKGNILERFSAQQFPDLHSELNLSSLELGDSALYFCASSVVHGRSTDTQYFGPGTRLTVL.

The CDR3: CAWKFPDTRTDTQYF. CDR3 DNA sequence: TGTGCCTGGAAGTTCCCGGACACCCGCACAGATACGCAGTATTTT. The chain couples TRBV30 to TRBJ2-3, with D perhaps TRBD1 (5 bases). Germline V gives CDR1 GTSNPN, CDR2 SVGIG (reference sequence). V lost 4 bases and J lost 1, with 15 bases in between. The CDR3 is 15 residues long.

The V call is TRBV7-9, the J call TRBJ2-2, with TRBD2 as a possible D gene (6 bases). V lost 3 bases, J lost 4 bases, and 12 bases lay in between. There are 15 residues in the CDR3. Germline-derived CDR1 and CDR2 are SEHNR and FQNEAQ (reference sequence). The CDR3 reads CASSLRDGSTGELFF. As DNA, the CDR3 is TGTGCCAGCAGCTTGCGGGATGGGTCCACCGGGGAGCTGTTTTTT.

This chain connects TRBV4-3 to TRBJ2-7, with TRBD2 identical over 8 bases. Germline assignment: CDR1 LGHNA and CDR2 YSLEER. The CDR3 runs 16 residues. Trimming took 0 bases from V and 2 from J; bases not matched to a gene: 6. The CDR3 region is CASSQDYSGSPYEQYF. DNA for the CDR3: TGCGCCAGCAGCCAAGACTACAGCGGGAGTCCCTACGAGCAGTACTTC.

This chain links TRBV10-3 with TRBJ2-2; TRBD1 is a possible D gene (5 bases). The germline CDR1 and CDR2 sequences are ENHRY and SYGVKD. With 5 bases removed from V and 0 bases from J, the gap between germline ends came to 10 bases. The CDR3 runs 15 residues. CDR3 nucleotide sequence: TGTGCCATCAGTCAGCAGGGATCGAACACCGGGGAGCTGTTTTTT. Its translation: CAISQQGSNTGELFF.